This T cell receptor beta chain was sequenced during a study of blood T cell repertoires in COVID-19. CDR3 length: 18 residues. Germline loops: CDR1 KGHSH, CDR2 LQKENI. Unmatched junction bases numbered 9, after V lost 5 bases and J lost 4 bases. Clones were sequenced by immunoSEQ multiplex PCR, and TCRdb holds only the in-frame ones, with some missing. The sample has roughly 300,000 clones, about 83% seen once; the top ten hold 1.5% to 2%. The sequenced material came from peripheral blood. The chain uses TRBV18 and TRBJ2-3, with TRBD2 matching over 16 bases. This clonotype was obtained from a woman aged 45-60 years with acute or convalescent COVID-19. CDR3: CASSAGLAGGPKPDTQYF. CDR3 nucleotide sequence: TGTGCCAGCTCAGCGGGACTAGCGGGAGGGCCTAAGCCAGATACGCAGTATTTT.